The 22 T cell receptor beta chains below were found in one sample sequenced in a study of cytomegalovirus exposure and HLA in healthy donors. Both 60 Vbeta primers and 13 Jbeta primers went into the PCR. Assay used: immunoSEQ multiplex PCR; TCRdb lists only in-frame clones, some missing. Of about 160,000 clones in the sample, around 85% were seen once. Specimen: PBMCs. These receptors were collected from a human donor in good health.

This rearrangement joins TRBV27 to TRBJ2-1, with 7 bases identical to TRBD2. CDR1 and CDR2 from the germline V gene are MNHEY and SMNVEV (reference sequence). The CDR3 loop spans 15 amino acids. V shed 3 bases and J 0 bases; nucleotides not matched to a gene: 2. CDR3 DNA sequence: TGTGCCAGCAGTTTCGCGGGGGACTCCTACAATGAGCAGTTCTTC. It yields the protein CASSFAGDSYNEQFF.

The CDR3 bases are TGTGCCAGCAGCGCGGGGGAATCTTCCTACGAGCAGTACTTC. This translates into CASSAGESSYEQYF. This chain joins TRBV6-5 and TRBJ2-7, with 7 nucleotides matching TRBD2. The V gene's germline CDR1 is MNHEY and CDR2 SVGAGI. The CDR3 has 14 amino acids. J was trimmed by 1 base and V by 6 bases; bases with no gene match: 6.

The sample holds one count of this clone. The J gene is TRBJ2-1, the V gene TRBV7-2; the D is unclear. Between the trimmed V and J ends, which lost 2 bases and 0 bases, there was a span of 8 bases. Germline CDR1 SGHTA, CDR2 FQGNSA. The CDR3 has 15 amino acids. Here the CDR3 reads CASSLNGPSYNEQFF. The CDR3 nucleotides read TGTGCCAGCAGCTTAAATGGGCCCTCCTACAATGAGCAGTTCTTC. Full variable domain (outside the CDR3, taken from reference TRBV7-2 and TRBJ2-1): GAGVSQSPSNKVTEKGKDVELRCDPISGHTALYWYRQSLGQGLEFLIYFQGNSAPDKSGLPSDRFSAERTGGSVSTLTIQRTQQEDSAVYLCASSLNGPSYNEQFFGPGTRLTVL.

This clone was detected only once. This sequence joins TRBV25-1 and TRBJ1-5; 11 bases fit TRBD1. The V gene end was trimmed by 5 bases and the J gene end by 1 base; junction bases not matched to a gene: 10. CDR1 and CDR2 (germline): MGHDK, SYGVNS. The CDR3 sequence is 18 residues long. CDR3 nucleotide sequence: TGTGCCAGCAGTCCCGGGACAGGGGGAATGGTGAGCAATCAGCCCCAGCATTTT. This sequence encodes CASSPGTGGMVSNQPQHF. Based on the CDR3 plus reference TRBV25-1 and TRBJ1-5, the full variable domain is EADIYQTPRYLVIGTGKKITLECSQTMGHDKMYWYQQDPGMELHLIHYSYGVNSTEKGDLSSESTVSRIRTEHFPLTLESARPSHTSQYLCASSPGTGGMVSNQPQHFGDGTRLSIL.

The chain recombines TRBV27 with TRBJ1-2; 7 bases map to TRBD1. CDR3 length: 14 residues. Germline V lookup: CDR1 MNHEY, CDR2 SMNVEV (reference sequence). Trimming removed 6 bases from V and 5 bases from J; junction bases left unmatched: 9. This CDR3 is CASSTRDSFYGYTF. The CDR3 DNA sequence: TGTGCCAGCAGCACTCGGGACAGCTTTTATGGCTACACCTTC.

The genes are TRBV5-5 and TRBJ2-1; 8 nucleotides agree with TRBD1. V gave up 2 bases and J gave up 8 bases; unmatched junction bases: 9. The CDR3 sequence is 15 residues long. Germline V gene lookup returns CDR1 SGHKS and CDR2 YYEKEE (reference sequence). CDR3: CASSFRLAGGDEQFF. For the CDR3, the DNA is TGTGCCAGCAGCTTTCGGTTGGCAGGGGGCGATGAGCAGTTCTTC.

The chain recombines TRBV6-1 with TRBJ1-2; D ambiguous. The CDR3 loop spans 14 amino acids. Germline-derived CDR1 and CDR2 are MNHNS and SASEGT. V was shortened by 0 bases and J by 4 bases, with 9 bases between the two germline ends. As DNA, the CDR3 is TGTGCCAGCAGTGAAGCGCTTGGCTCCTATGGCTACACCTTC. Translating it yields CASSEALGSYGYTF.

V and J are TRBV7-2 and TRBJ2-7; D may be TRBD2 (6 bases). There are 18 residues in the CDR3. With 0 bases removed from V and 4 bases from J, the gap between germline ends came to 22 bases. The germline V gene has CDR1 SGHTA and CDR2 FQGNSA. The CDR3: CASSLAVGLLKDSYEQYF. CDR3 coding DNA: TGTGCCAGCAGCTTAGCAGTTGGACTACTCAAAGATTCTTACGAGCAGTACTTC.

This chain connects TRBV7-9 to TRBJ2-1; D gene unclear. This CDR3 spans 14 amino acids. Germline CDR1 reads SEHNR; CDR2 reads FQNEAQ (reference sequence). V was shortened by 1 base and J by 9 bases, with 13 bases between the two germline ends. The CDR3 bases are TGTGCCAGCAGCTTAGGTCTCCCGAGGCCTGAGCAGTTCTTC. Its translation is CASSLGLPRPEQFF.

The chain employs TRBV2 and TRBJ2-3; 10 bases align to TRBD2. Losses at the gene ends were 4 bases for V and 4 bases for J; bases not matched to a gene: 8. The CDR3 sequence is 16 residues long. CDR1 and CDR2 (germline): SNHLY, FYNNEI. The CDR3 protein is CASSVERGGTADTQYF. The CDR3 coding sequence is TGTGCCAGCAGTGTCGAGCGGGGGGGTACCGCAGATACGCAGTATTTT.

This chain links TRBV9 with TRBJ1-1, with D possibly matching TRBD1 (6 bases). CDR3 length: 16 amino acids. V dropped 4 bases and J dropped 6 bases, with 22 bases sitting between them. Germline-derived CDR1 and CDR2 are SGDLS and YYNGEE. As DNA, the CDR3 is TGTGCCAGCAGCCCCCGGGGGGCAGGGGTAACCCCTGAAGCTTTCTTT. Translation gives CASSPRGAGVTPEAFF.

The chain employs TRBV6-5 and TRBJ2-3; no reliable D call. CDR1 MNHEY and CDR2 SVGAGI come from the germline V gene. This CDR3 region has 13 residues. Between the trimmed V and J ends, which lost 8 bases and 2 bases, there was a span of 11 bases. The CDR3 nucleotides are TGTGCCAGCCGCAACTCGCCCACAGATACGCAGTATTTT. Translated, it gives CASRNSPTDTQYF.

The chain recombines TRBV4-3 with TRBJ1-5; D remains unclear. Germline V gives CDR1 LGHNA, CDR2 YSLEER. V gave up 1 base and J gave up 7 bases, with 11 bases separating them. This CDR3 spans 14 amino acids. CDR3: CASSQGWRNQPQHF. The CDR3 DNA reads as TGCGCCAGCAGCCAAGGTTGGCGGAACCAGCCCCAGCATTTT.

This chain links TRBV19 with TRBJ2-7; the D is unclear. This CDR3 is 14 amino acids long. Germline CDR1 and CDR2: LNHDA and SQIVND (reference sequence). Trimming took off 2 bases at V and 2 bases at J, with 10 bases between the two ends. CDR3 bases: TGTGCCAGTAGTATAACGAGTGAAGCCTACGAGCAGTACTTC. Translation gives CASSITSEAYEQYF.

V is TRBV19 and J is TRBJ2-1; TRBD1 matches 9 bases. The CDR3 loop spans 13 amino acids. Germline V gene data show CDR1 as LNHDA and CDR2 as SQIVND (reference sequence). V gave up 8 bases and J gave up 5 bases; unmatched junction bases: 4. The DNA for the CDR3 is TGTGCCAGTGGGACAGGGAAGAACAATGAGCAGTTCTTC. This sequence encodes CASGTGKNNEQFF.

V and J are TRBV18 and TRBJ2-7; 7 bases map to TRBD1. Germline V gene data show CDR1 as KGHSH and CDR2 as LQKENI. The J segment lost 3 bases and the V segment lost 4 bases, leaving 3 bases of the junction unmatched. The CDR3 has 13 amino acids. In DNA, the CDR3 is TGTGCCAGCTCACGGGACAGAGACTACGAGCAGTACTTC. It encodes CASSRDRDYEQYF.

For the CDR3, the DNA is TGTGCTAGTGGACCCGACACAGGGTTGCAAGAGACCCAGTACTTC. It codes for CASGPDTGLQETQYF. V and J are TRBV12-5 and TRBJ2-5, with a weak D call TRBD1 (6 bases). The CDR3 contains 15 residues. Per the germline V gene, CDR1 is LGHNT and CDR2 is FRNRAP. The V gene lost 6 bases and the J gene lost 2 bases, with 16 bases spanning the gap.

The chain recombines TRBV4-2 with TRBJ1-4; 7 nucleotides line up with TRBD1. Germline V CDR1 and CDR2: LGHNA, YNFKEQ. This CDR3 comprises 14 residues. The V segment lost 6 bases and the J segment 6 bases; nucleotides outside the gene matches: 7. The CDR3, as DNA: TGTGCCAGCAGGAGGGACAGTCAATATGAAAAACTGTTTTTT. It specifies CASRRDSQYEKLFF.

The chain carries TRBV15 and TRBJ2-7; TRBD1 is a possible D gene (6 bases). Germline assignment: CDR1 LNHNV and CDR2 YYDKDF (reference sequence). V was trimmed by 1 base and J by 3 bases, leaving 19 bases between them. This CDR3 has 17 residues. The CDR3: CATSRGGQLLPIYEQYF. DNA of the CDR3: TGTGCCACCAGCAGAGGGGGGCAACTCCTACCAATCTACGAGCAGTACTTC.

CDR3: CASSPTATLNYGYTF. CDR3 coding DNA: TGCGCCAGCAGCCCCACGGCGACTCTAAACTATGGCTACACCTTC. The chain has TRBV5-1 and TRBJ1-2; no clear D gene. CDR3 length: 15 amino acids. From germline, CDR1 is SGHRS and CDR2 YFSETQ. V shed 4 bases and J shed 2 bases, with 15 bases lying between them. Variable domain in full (rest from reference TRBV5-1 and TRBJ1-2): KAGVTQTPRYLIKTRGQQVTLSCSPISGHRSVSWYQQTPGQGLQFLFEYFSETQRNKGNFPGRFSGRQFSNSRSEMNVSTLELGDSALYLCASSPTATLNYGYTFGSGTRLTVV.

The V and J genes are TRBV6-5 and TRBJ2-7; 7 bases fit TRBD2. CDR3 length: 13 amino acids. Germline CDR1 and CDR2: MNHEY and SVGAGI. V shed 5 bases and J 3 bases; nucleotides not matched to a gene: 4. Written as DNA, the CDR3 is TGTGCCAGCAGTCGGGACTACCACTACGAGCAGTACTTC. It specifies CASSRDYHYEQYF.

V usage is TRBV27 and J usage is TRBJ2-3; D gene unclear. The CDR3 covers 15 residues. V shed 2 bases and J shed 0 bases, with 9 bases lying between them. Germline V gene data show CDR1 as MNHEY and CDR2 as SMNVEV (reference sequence). The CDR3: CASSLKLLSTDTQYF. Here the CDR3 DNA reads TGTGCCAGCAGTTTAAAACTACTTAGCACAGATACGCAGTATTTT.